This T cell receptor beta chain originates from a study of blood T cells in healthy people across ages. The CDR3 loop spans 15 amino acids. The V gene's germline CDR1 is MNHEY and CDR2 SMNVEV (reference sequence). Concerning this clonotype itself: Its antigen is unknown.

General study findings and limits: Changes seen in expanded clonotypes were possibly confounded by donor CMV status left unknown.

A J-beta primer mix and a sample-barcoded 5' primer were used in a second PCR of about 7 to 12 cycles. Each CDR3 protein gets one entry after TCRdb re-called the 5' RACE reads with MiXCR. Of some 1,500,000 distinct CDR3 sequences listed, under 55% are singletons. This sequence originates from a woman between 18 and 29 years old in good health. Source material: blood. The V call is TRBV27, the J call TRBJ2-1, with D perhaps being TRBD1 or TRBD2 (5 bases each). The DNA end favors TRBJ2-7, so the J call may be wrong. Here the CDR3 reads CASRGGASSYNEQYF. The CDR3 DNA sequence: TGTGCCTCCCGGGGCGGAGCAAGCTCCTACAATGAGCAGTACTTC.